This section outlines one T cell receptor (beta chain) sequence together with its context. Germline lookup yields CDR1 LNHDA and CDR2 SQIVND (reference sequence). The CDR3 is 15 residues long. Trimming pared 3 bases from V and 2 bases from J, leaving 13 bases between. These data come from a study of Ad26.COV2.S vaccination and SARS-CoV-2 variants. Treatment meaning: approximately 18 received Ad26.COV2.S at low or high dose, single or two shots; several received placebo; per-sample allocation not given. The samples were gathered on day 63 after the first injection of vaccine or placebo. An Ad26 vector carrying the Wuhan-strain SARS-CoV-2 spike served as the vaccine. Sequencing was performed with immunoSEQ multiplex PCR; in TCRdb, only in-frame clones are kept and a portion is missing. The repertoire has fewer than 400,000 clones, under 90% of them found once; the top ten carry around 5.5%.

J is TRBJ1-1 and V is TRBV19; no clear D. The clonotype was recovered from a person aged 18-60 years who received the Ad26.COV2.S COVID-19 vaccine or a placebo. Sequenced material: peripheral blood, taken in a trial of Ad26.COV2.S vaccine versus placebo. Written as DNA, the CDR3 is TGTGCCAGTAGTATTACTGGCAGACTAAACACTGAAGCTTTCTTT. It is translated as CASSITGRLNTEAFF.